This T cell receptor (beta chain) stems from a study of response to subunit inactivated influenza vaccine. The study's findings and limits: Authors suggested few new T cells are recruited by each seasonal influenza vaccination.

One entry per CDR3 protein, called by TCRdb with MiXCR from the RT-PCR reads. This table has more than 700,000 distinct CDR3 sequences, around 20% appearing once. This clonotype was counted only a few times. Its antigen is undetermined. V lost 6 bases and J lost 8, with 14 bases in between. From germline, CDR1 is DFQATT and CDR2 SNEGSKA (reference sequence). The CDR3 extends over 12 amino acids. The sequence derives from a man between 45 and 60 years old who received an inactivated influenza vaccine. The rearrangement uses TRBV20-1 and TRBJ2-4; perhaps D is TRBD1 or TRBD2 (5 bases each). The specimen was PBMCs from blood, collected more than 4 days after vaccination. The chain's CDR3 is CSAAPRGDIQYF. The CDR3, as DNA: TGCAGTGCGGCACCTAGAGGGGACATTCAGTACTTC.